These 8 T cell receptor beta chains originate from one sample sequenced in a study of regulatory T cells in long-lasting Graves disease. As to time point: persistent/refractory GD, antithyroid drugs over 5 years with positive TRAb. RNA isolated from PBMCs was used to make the TCR library. Assembly of TCR beta libraries relied on iRepertoire HTBI primers together with Arm-PCR of CDR3 regions. TCRdb used MiXCR to reprocess the multiplex PCR reads, holding one entry per CDR3 protein. The repertoire holds 400,000 to 500,000 distinct CDR3 sequences, with 21% as singletons. Sequenced material: peripheral blood mononuclear cells (PBMCs), taken when the disease was refractory, from a patient treated with antithyroid drugs. Receptors originate from a female donor with Graves disease.

In regard to this clonotype: A read error may explain this, as a much larger clone is one base away. The chain recombines TRBV6-2 or TRBV6-3 with TRBJ1-2; 8 bases are a match to TRBD1. This CDR3 is 15 amino acids long. Germline V gene lookup returns CDR1 MNHEY and CDR2 SVGEGT. J lost 3 bases, V lost 7 bases, and 10 bases had no gene match. CDR3 nucleotide sequence: TGTGCCAGCACCCTTGGACAGGGCCCCGACTATGGCTACACCTTC. It is translated as CASTLGQGPDYGYTF.

The genes are TRBV9 and TRBJ2-5; D unresolved. In germline, CDR1 is SGDLS, CDR2 YYNGEE. V was cut by 4 bases and J by 3 bases, with 10 bases left in between. The CDR3 runs to 13 residues. CDR3 sequence reads: CASSQHQEETQYF. The CDR3 nucleotides are TGTGCCAGCAGCCAACACCAGGAAGAGACCCAGTACTTC.

This clonotype was observed many times. The rearrangement joins TRBV12-3 or TRBV12-4 to TRBJ2-2, with 7 bases that match TRBD1. The junction had 4 bases not matched to a gene; V was cut back by 4 bases and J by 8 bases. The CDR3 extends over 13 amino acids. CDR3 residues: CASSSGTVGELFF. CDR3 bases: TGTGCCAGCAGTTCGGGGACAGTTGGGGAGCTGTTTTTT.

This clonotype was observed many times. The V and J genes are TRBV7-2 and TRBJ2-5; 10 bases fit TRBD2. V shed 2 bases, J shed 3 bases, and the junction held 6 bases outside the gene matches. The CDR3 consists of 16 residues. Germline lookup yields CDR1 SGHTA and CDR2 FQGNSA. The CDR3 loop reads CASSLFRLAGEETQYF. DNA of the CDR3: TGTGCCAGCAGCTTATTTCGGCTAGCGGGAGAAGAGACCCAGTACTTC.

Many counts were recorded for this clonotype. The CDR3 sequence is CASSPPFPAGTQYF. CDR3 bases: TGTGCCAGCTCACCACCTTTTCCTGCGGGGACCCAGTACTTC. This chain joins TRBV18 and TRBJ2-5; maybe TRBD2 (5 bases). Trimming cost V 0 bases and J 7 bases, with 12 bases left between them. This CDR3 contains 14 residues. Germline V gene lookup returns CDR1 KGHSH and CDR2 LQKENI.

The chain recombines TRBV20-1 with TRBJ2-7; D ambiguous. Trimming cost V 0 bases and J 0 bases, with 9 bases left between them. The germline gives CDR1 DFQATT, CDR2 SNEGSKA (reference sequence). This CDR3 spans 14 amino acids. The CDR3 region is CSARDPGSSYEQYF. CDR3 sequence (DNA): TGCAGTGCTAGAGATCCAGGCAGCTCCTACGAGCAGTACTTC.

This clonotype was counted ten times or more. DNA for the CDR3: TGTGCCAGCAACGGGGGGCGAGAGACCCAGTACTTC. Translation gives CASNGGRETQYF. V gene TRBV2 combines with J gene TRBJ2-5; TRBD2 might be the D (7 bases). V was pared by 7 bases and J by 4 bases, with 10 bases between. From germline, CDR1 is SNHLY and CDR2 FYNNEI. This CDR3 has 12 amino acids.

In its sample, this clonotype was seen many times. The V gene is TRBV12-3 or TRBV12-4, the J gene TRBJ2-4; 8 nucleotides agree with TRBD1. V lost 6 bases and J lost 10; bases outside the gene matches: 14. This CDR3 has 15 amino acids. CDR3 sequence reads: CASSLAGQGRYIQYF. The CDR3 DNA reads as TGTGCCAGCAGCCTTGCAGGACAGGGAAGATATATTCAGTACTTC.